A single sample is the source of the 23 T cell receptor beta chains below, sequenced in a study of blood T cell repertoires in COVID-19. Assay used: immunoSEQ multiplex PCR; TCRdb lists only in-frame clones, some missing. Here the sample spans around 230,000 clones, about nine tenths being singletons. Sequenced sample: PBMCs or T cells enriched from blood (not recorded which). The source is a woman in her twenties or thirties who had recovered from COVID-19.

The rearrangement links TRBV6-5 to TRBJ1-2; TRBD1 matches 11 bases. The CDR3 totals 15 residues. Germline V lookup: CDR1 MNHEY, CDR2 SVGAGI. Germline trimming cut 6 bases from V and 7 bases from J; bases unmatched to any gene: 10. The CDR3 coding sequence is TGTGCCAGCAGCCGGGGGACAGGGGGTTCTGGTGGCTACACCTTC. It codes for CASSRGTGGSGGYTF.

This sequence joins TRBV25-1 and TRBJ2-7; 7 bases are shared with TRBD1. The CDR3 has 13 residues. J lost 4 bases, V lost 5 bases, and 5 bases had no gene match. The germline gives CDR1 MGHDK, CDR2 SYGVNS. The chain's CDR3 is CASSTGVLYEQYF. As DNA, the CDR3 is TGTGCCAGCAGTACAGGGGTTTTGTACGAGCAGTACTTC.

This clone was observed a few times. The CDR3 sequence is CASRFSGGAGYEQYF. The CDR3 DNA reads TGTGCCAGCAGATTTAGCGGGGGGGCAGGATACGAGCAGTACTTC. This chain links TRBV5-5 with TRBJ2-7, with 11 bases that match TRBD2. The CDR3 is 15 amino acids. Germline CDR1 reads SGHKS; CDR2 reads YYEKEE (reference sequence). V shed 5 bases, J shed 4 bases, and the junction held 8 bases outside the gene matches.

The V gene is TRBV18, the J gene TRBJ1-4; 7 nucleotides align to TRBD1. V dropped 5 bases and J dropped 6; count of bases not matched to a gene: 12. In germline, CDR1 is KGHSH, CDR2 LQKENI. The CDR3 is 16 residues long. CDR3 amino acids: CASSLGRQGGDEKLFF. CDR3 DNA sequence: TGTGCCAGCTCATTAGGGCGACAGGGCGGGGATGAAAAACTGTTTTTT.

This chain links TRBV11-2 with TRBJ2-7; the D gene is possibly TRBD1 (6 bases). Germline CDR1 SGHAT, CDR2 FQNNGV. CDR3 length: 13 residues. V lost 4 bases, J lost 3 bases, and 10 bases lay in between. The CDR3 sequence is CASSYRTDYEQYF. For the CDR3, the DNA is TGTGCCAGCAGCTACCGGACAGACTACGAGCAGTACTTC.

The genes are TRBV27 and TRBJ2-7; the D gene is possibly TRBD1 (5 bases). Trimming cost V 2 bases and J 2 bases, with 7 bases left between them. Germline V gene sequence: CDR1 MNHEY, CDR2 SMNVEV (reference sequence). The length of the CDR3 is 13 residues. The CDR3 region is CASSLRQTYEQYF. DNA of the CDR3: TGTGCCAGCAGTTTACGACAGACCTACGAGCAGTACTTC.

The chain recombines TRBV4-3 with TRBJ1-1; 7 bases are shared with TRBD1. V shed 4 bases, J shed 5 bases, and the junction held 7 bases outside the gene matches. There are 14 residues in the CDR3. Germline V CDR1 and CDR2: LGHNA, YSLEER. In DNA form, the CDR3 reads TGCGCCAGCAGCCTTGAACAGGGGAGGACTGAAGCTTTCTTT. This encodes CASSLEQGRTEAFF.

The V call is TRBV11-3, the J call TRBJ2-7, with 7 positions matching TRBD2. The CDR3 loop spans 14 amino acids. The trim removed 5 bases at V and 6 bases at J, leaving 10 bases unmatched. In germline, CDR1 is SGHNT, CDR2 YENEEA. The CDR3 sequence: CASSPVGGETEQYF. In nucleotides, the CDR3 is TGTGCCAGCAGCCCTGTGGGGGGGGAAACCGAGCAGTACTTC. The full variable domain, its missing parts supplied by reference TRBV11-3 and TRBJ2-7, is EAGVVQSPRYKIIEKKQPVAFWCNPISGHNTLYWYLQNLGQGPELLIRYENEEAVDDSQLPKDRFSAERLKGVDSTLKIQPAELGDSAVYLCASSPVGGETEQYFGPGTRLTVT.

The chain combines TRBV19 with TRBJ1-1, with no clear D. V gave up 4 bases and J gave up 0 bases, with 12 bases separating them. The V gene's germline CDR1 is LNHDA and CDR2 SQIVND (reference sequence). The CDR3 contains 15 residues. CDR3 loop: CASSTLAGVNTEAFF. For the CDR3, the DNA is TGTGCCAGTAGTACCCTCGCGGGCGTGAACACTGAAGCTTTCTTT.

This chain joins TRBV6-5 and TRBJ1-2; 7 nucleotides align to TRBD1. With 6 bases clipped from V and 8 bases from J, the junction kept 9 bases outside the gene matches. This CDR3 is 13 amino acids long. CDR1 and CDR2 (germline): MNHEY, SVGAGI. CDR3 region: CASRATGEVGYTF. In nucleotides, the CDR3 is TGTGCCAGCAGGGCCACAGGGGAAGTGGGCTACACCTTC.

This clone was seen a single time. This chain uses TRBV6-6 with TRBJ2-7; TRBD2 might be the D (7 bases). V was clipped by 0 bases and J by 0 bases, with 12 bases between them. The CDR3 is made up of 16 amino acids. Germline V CDR1 and CDR2: MNHNY, SVGAGI (reference sequence). DNA of the CDR3: TGTGCCAGCAGTTACTCGAGGGGGAGGGCCTCCTACGAGCAGTACTTC. This codes for CASSYSRGRASYEQYF.

This rearrangement joins TRBV29-1 to TRBJ1-2; 10 nucleotides agree with TRBD1. J was trimmed by 7 bases and V by 8 bases; bases with no gene match: 7. This CDR3 region has 12 residues. From germline, CDR1 is SQVTM and CDR2 ANQGSEA. The CDR3 nucleotides are TGCAGCACAACGGACAGGGGGGGTGGCTACACCTTC. This codes for CSTTDRGGGYTF.

The V call is TRBV5-4, the J call TRBJ1-6; 7 nucleotides agree with TRBD1. The CDR3 length is 15 residues. Trimming took 5 bases from V and 5 from J; bases not matched to a gene: 7. Germline assignment: CDR1 SGHNT and CDR2 YYREEE (reference sequence). CDR3: CASRPGTENNSPLHF. The CDR3 nucleotides are TGTGCCAGCAGGCCCGGGACAGAGAATAATTCACCCCTCCACTTT.

The rearrangement links TRBV2 to TRBJ2-2; perhaps TRBD2 as D (5 bases). This CDR3 region has 14 residues. The V end lost 7 bases, the J end lost 4 bases, and 13 bases lay between the germline ends. Germline V gives CDR1 SNHLY, CDR2 FYNNEI. The CDR3 loop reads CASIREGRTGELFF. For the CDR3, the DNA is TGTGCCAGCATTCGAGAGGGTCGCACCGGGGAGCTGTTTTTT.

This clone was observed once. The gene calls are TRBV6-5 and TRBJ2-2; D is perhaps TRBD1 (5 bases). There are 14 residues in the CDR3. CDR1 is MNHEY and CDR2 is SVGAGI in the germline V gene. Deletions cut 6 bases from V and 4 bases from J, with 12 bases between. The CDR3 here is CASSLQVSTGELFF. As DNA, the CDR3 is TGTGCCAGCAGCCTACAGGTTAGCACCGGGGAGCTGTTTTTT.

The chain combines TRBV3-1 (or the pseudogene TRBV3-2) with TRBJ2-2; D is ambiguous. V shed 5 bases and J shed 6 bases, with 19 bases lying between them. The CDR3 totals 16 residues. Germline CDR1 is LGHDT and CDR2 is YNNKEL (reference sequence). CDR3 sequence (DNA): TGTGCCAGCAGCACAAGTTGGCCATCACCTTCCGGGGAGCTGTTTTTT. Its translation is CASSTSWPSPSGELFF.

The chain is built from TRBV29-1 and TRBJ1-2; D remains unclear. Germline values: CDR1 SQVTM, CDR2 ANQGSEA. Trimming removed 7 bases from V and 2 bases from J, with 11 bases in between. The CDR3 runs to 12 residues. The CDR3 region is CSATTENYGYTF. CDR3 nucleotides: TGCAGCGCGACGACGGAGAACTATGGCTACACCTTC.

This clone was counted only a few times. The same CDR3 also results from other DNA sequences found in this sample. The CDR3 spells CASSESQGSGYTF. The CDR3 nucleotides read TGTGCCAGCAGTGAAAGTCAGGGTAGTGGCTACACCTTC. This chain links TRBV6-1 with TRBJ1-2, with a tentative D call TRBD1 (5 bases). Germline V gene lookup returns CDR1 MNHNS and CDR2 SASEGT. The CDR3 covers 13 residues. The V and J ends lost 2 bases and 7 bases respectively, with 11 bases between them.

The chain combines TRBV18 with TRBJ2-7, with TRBD1 matching over 9 bases. V lost 0 bases, J lost 3 bases, and 3 bases stayed unmatched. CDR1 is KGHSH, CDR2 LQKENI, per germline. This CDR3 has 15 residues. DNA for the CDR3: TGTGCCAGCTCACCACCCTCGGGACAGGGCTACGAGCAGTACTTC. Its translation: CASSPPSGQGYEQYF. Variable domain in full (rest from reference TRBV18 and TRBJ2-7): NAGVMQNPRHLVRRRGQEARLRCSPMKGHSHVYWYRQLPEEGLKFMVYLQKENIIDESGMPKERFSAEFPKEGPSILRIQQVVRGDSAAYFCASSPPSGQGYEQYFGPGTRLTVT.

The chain employs TRBV10-3 and TRBJ2-3; possibly TRBD2 for D (5 bases). The V end was cut by 6 bases, the J end by 3 bases, with 7 bases between. CDR1 and CDR2 from the germline V gene are ENHRY and SYGVKD. This CDR3 has 12 residues. CDR3 amino acids: CAISRGTDTQYF. DNA for the CDR3: TGTGCCATCAGCCGGGGAACAGATACGCAGTATTTT.

This clone is a singleton in its sample. The chain carries TRBV4-1 and TRBJ2-7; 7 nucleotides agree with TRBD2. V dropped 2 bases and J dropped 0; count of bases not matched to a gene: 4. Per the germline V gene, CDR1 is MGHRA and CDR2 is YSYEKL. The length of the CDR3 is 15 residues. The CDR3 region is CASSQPREGSYEQYF. The CDR3 DNA reads as TGCGCCAGCAGCCAACCGAGGGAGGGCTCCTACGAGCAGTACTTC.

In DNA form, the CDR3 reads TGTGCCAGCAGCGTTCGGGGGGCAATCCTCCAAGAGACCCAGTACTTC. The encoded protein is CASSVRGAILQETQYF. The chain recombines TRBV9 with TRBJ2-5, with D tentatively TRBD2 (7 bases). The CDR3 extends over 16 amino acids. Between the trimmed V and J ends, which lost 2 bases and 1 base, there was a span of 15 bases. Per the germline V gene, CDR1 is SGDLS and CDR2 is YYNGEE. Based on the CDR3 plus reference TRBV9 and TRBJ2-5, the full variable domain is DSGVTQTPKHLITATGQRVTLRCSPRSGDLSVYWYQQSLDQGLQFLIQYYNGEERAKGNILERFSAQQFPDLHSELNLSSLELGDSALYFCASSVRGAILQETQYFGPGTRLLVL.

V and J are TRBV19 and TRBJ1-2, with 7 bases that match TRBD1. V shed 4 bases, J shed 2 bases, and the junction held 10 bases outside the gene matches. CDR3 length: 16 amino acids. Germline CDR1 reads LNHDA; CDR2 reads SQIVND (reference sequence). CDR3 nucleotide sequence: TGTGCCAGTAGTACCCCACAGGGGACCCGGAACTATGGCTACACCTTC. Protein product: CASSTPQGTRNYGYTF.